The clone carrying this T cell receptor beta chain appeared a few times. Its antigen is unknown. These data originate in a study of T cells in Graves' hyperthyroidism and ophthalmopathy. Study outcomes and limitations: Ophthalmopathy was distinguished from stable hyperthyroidism by 13 V-J signatures. Clonotypes that were expanded in thyroid above 0.001 mostly appeared in blood too.

CDR1 and CDR2 from the germline V gene are SGHDT and YYEEEE. There are 18 residues in the CDR3. Trimming took 4 bases from V and 0 from J; bases not matched to a gene: 11. Amplification yielded TCR beta CDR3 regions, with RNA transcripts as the source. Researchers ran a first-round RT-PCR on the TCR CDR3 using the HTBI primer set. One entry per CDR3 protein, called by TCRdb with MiXCR from the multiplex PCR reads. The sample consists of 660,000 or so distinct CDR3 sequences, 20% of them appearing once. Sequenced input: blood. The rearrangement joins TRBV5-6 to TRBJ2-7, with 12 bases lining up with TRBD2. The receptor comes from a man aged 25-45 years with Graves' ophthalmopathy. CDR3 coding DNA: TGTGCCAGCAGCCATACTAGCGGGAGGTTCCTTAGCTCCTACGAGCAGTACTTC. Protein sequence: CASSHTSGRFLSSYEQYF. Full variable domain (rest looked up from reference TRBV5-6 and TRBJ2-7): DAGVTQSPTHLIKTRGQQVTLRCSPKSGHDTVSWYQQALGQGPQFIFQYYEEEERQRGNFPDRFSGHQFPNYSSELNVNALLLGDSALYLCASSHTSGRFLSSYEQYFGPGTRLTVT.